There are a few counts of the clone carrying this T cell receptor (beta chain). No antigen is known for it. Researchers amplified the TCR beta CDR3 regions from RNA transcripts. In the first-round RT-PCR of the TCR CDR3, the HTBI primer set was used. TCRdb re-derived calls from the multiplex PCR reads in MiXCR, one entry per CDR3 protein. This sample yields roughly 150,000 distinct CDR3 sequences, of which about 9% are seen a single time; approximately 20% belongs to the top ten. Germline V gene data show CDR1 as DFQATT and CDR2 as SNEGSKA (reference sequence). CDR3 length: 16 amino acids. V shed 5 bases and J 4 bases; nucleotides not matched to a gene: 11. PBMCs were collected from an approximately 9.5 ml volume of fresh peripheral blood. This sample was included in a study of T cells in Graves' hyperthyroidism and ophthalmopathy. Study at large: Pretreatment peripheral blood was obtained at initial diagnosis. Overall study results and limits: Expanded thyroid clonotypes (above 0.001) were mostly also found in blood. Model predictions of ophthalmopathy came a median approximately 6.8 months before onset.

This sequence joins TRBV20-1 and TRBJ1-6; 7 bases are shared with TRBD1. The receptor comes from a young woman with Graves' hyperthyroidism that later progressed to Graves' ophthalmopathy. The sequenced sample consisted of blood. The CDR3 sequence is CSAFKTGTVYNSPLHF. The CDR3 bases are TGCAGTGCTTTTAAAACCGGGACAGTTTATAATTCACCCCTCCACTTT.